The 31 T cell receptor beta chains below come from one sample, sequenced in a study of blood T cell repertoires in COVID-19. Assay used: immunoSEQ multiplex PCR; TCRdb lists only in-frame clones, some missing. The data contain a few hundred thousand clones, roughly 89% of them seen just once; the ten biggest clones take up approximately 7.3%. Material for sequencing was PBMCs or T cells enriched from blood (not recorded which). The receptors derive from a woman aged 40 to 50 who had recovered from COVID-19.

CDR3 amino acids: CASSRTGYGNEQFF. Here the CDR3 DNA reads TGTGCCAGCAGCCGGACAGGGTACGGGAATGAGCAGTTCTTC. The chain has TRBV11-2 and TRBJ2-1; TRBD1 matches at 8 bases. Germline assignment: CDR1 SGHAT and CDR2 FQNNGV. After removal of 5 bases from V and 7 bases from J, the junction contained 7 bases not matched to a gene. The CDR3 length is 14 residues.

The chain uses TRBV18 and TRBJ2-1; 9 bases are a match to TRBD2. CDR1 KGHSH and CDR2 LQKENI come from the germline V gene. The CDR3 is 17 amino acids. V lost 0 bases to trimming and J lost 1 base; unmatched junction nucleotides: 4. The CDR3 sequence is CASSPPFSGSSYNEQFF. CDR3 bases: TGTGCCAGCTCACCACCGTTTAGCGGGAGTTCCTACAATGAGCAGTTCTTC.

J is TRBJ2-1 and V is TRBV7-2; TRBD2 might be the D (5 bases). Trimming took off 0 bases at V and 10 bases at J, with 10 bases between the two ends. Germline assignment: CDR1 SGHTA and CDR2 FQGNSA. The CDR3 consists of 13 residues. This CDR3 reads CASSLAPRLEQFF. The CDR3 DNA follows: TGTGCCAGCAGCTTAGCCCCACGACTAGAGCAGTTCTTC.

The chain joins TRBV10-3 to TRBJ1-2, with D possibly TRBD1 on 5 matching bases. From germline, CDR1 is ENHRY and CDR2 SYGVKD. V lost 4 bases and J 4 bases, leaving 16 bases between the germline ends. The CDR3 has 15 residues. CDR3 sequence (DNA): TGTGCCATCAGTGGAGAGGGGCCGGGGGGCTATGGCTACACCTTC. Its protein is CAISGEGPGGYGYTF.

The rearrangement uses TRBV27 and TRBJ1-5, with 7 bases that match TRBD1. The CDR3 length is 18 residues. CDR1 is MNHEY and CDR2 is SMNVEV in the germline V gene (reference sequence). J lost 0 bases, V lost 8 bases, and 16 bases had no gene match. The CDR3 DNA is TGTGCCAGCGGGACTCTTAGGGGGGACAGATATAGCAATCAGCCCCAGCATTTT. It specifies CASGTLRGDRYSNQPQHF.

This chain uses TRBV7-9 with TRBJ2-1; TRBD2 matches at 10 bases. CDR1 is SEHNR, CDR2 FQNEAQ, per germline (reference sequence). V shed 5 bases, J shed 2 bases, and the junction held 6 bases outside the gene matches. The CDR3 contains 16 residues. The CDR3 region is CASSPAGGSPYNEQFF. In DNA form, the CDR3 reads TGTGCCAGCAGCCCAGCGGGAGGGTCCCCCTACAATGAGCAGTTCTTC.

This clone was seen just once. The chain is built from TRBV28 and TRBJ2-1; 10 nucleotides agree with TRBD2. CDR1 and CDR2 (germline): MDHEN, SYDVKM. V lost 1 base to trimming and J lost 9 bases; unmatched junction nucleotides: 9. This CDR3 has 16 amino acids. CDR3 DNA sequence: TGTGCCAGCAGTTTATTGGTAGCGGGAGGTTTCGGTGAGCAGTTCTTC. Its protein is CASSLLVAGGFGEQFF.

The CDR3 DNA sequence: TGTGCCAGCTACGGAACAGGGCGCACAGATACGCAGTATTTT. This encodes CASYGTGRTDTQYF. V usage is TRBV2 and J usage is TRBJ2-3, with D possibly being TRBD1 (6 bases). Per germline, CDR1 SNHLY and CDR2 FYNNEI. The CDR3 extends over 14 amino acids. The ends were cut back, 8 bases at V and 1 base at J, with 13 bases in the middle.

This clone was counted ten times or more. The chain carries TRBV18 and TRBJ2-7, with D possibly TRBD1 on 5 matching bases. Germline-derived CDR1 and CDR2 are KGHSH and LQKENI. Trimming pared 6 bases from V and 0 bases from J, leaving 9 bases between. The CDR3 is made up of 13 amino acids. CDR3 nucleotide sequence: TGTGCCAGCTCCACAGGTAGCTCCTACGAGCAGTACGTC. This translates into CASSTGSSYEQYV.

The V call is TRBV12-3 or TRBV12-4, the J call TRBJ1-5; no firm D call. The CDR3 has 12 amino acids. Trimming left V 8 bases short and J 0 bases short, with 5 bases between. CDR3 residues: CASGDSNQPQHF. The DNA for the CDR3 is TGTGCCAGCGGAGATAGCAATCAGCCCCAGCATTTT.

V and J are TRBV24-1 and TRBJ2-1; weak D call: TRBD1 (6 bases). CDR3 length: 19 amino acids. Germline CDR1 KGHDR, CDR2 SFDVKD. The V end lost 5 bases, the J end lost 7 bases, and 29 bases lay between the germline ends. For the CDR3, the DNA is TGTGCCACCAGTGCCCCCCAGGGGAGAAGCTCGTCCCTCGGGAATGAGCAGTTCTTC. It translates to CATSAPQGRSSSLGNEQFF.

This rearrangement joins TRBV7-2 to TRBJ2-1; TRBD2 is a possible D gene (5 bases). Per germline, CDR1 SGHTA and CDR2 FQGNSA. V lost 4 bases to trimming and J lost 9 bases, with 7 bases between them. The length of the CDR3 is 11 residues. CDR3 sequence (DNA): TGTGCCAGCAGCTCAGGACTTGAGCAGTTCTTC. It is translated as CASSSGLEQFF.

This sequence joins TRBV30 and TRBJ1-4; possibly TRBD1 for D (6 bases). V was shortened by 5 bases and J by 6 bases, with 16 bases between the two germline ends. CDR3 length: 14 amino acids. Germline CDR1 GTSNPN, CDR2 SVGIG (reference sequence). As DNA, the CDR3 is TGTGCCTGGGGGGAGGGGGGTTTGGATGAAAAACTGTTTTTT. This codes for CAWGEGGLDEKLFF. Full variable domain (remainder filled in from reference TRBV30 and TRBJ1-4): SQTIHQWPATLVQPVGSPLSLECTVEGTSNPNLYWYRQAAGRGLQLLFYSVGIGQISSEVPQNLSASRPQDRQFILSSKKLLLSDSGFYLCAWGEGGLDEKLFFGSGTQLSVL.

This rearrangement joins TRBV28 to TRBJ1-2; 9 bases are a match to TRBD1. CDR1 and CDR2 (germline): MDHEN, SYDVKM. J lost 8 bases, V lost 4 bases, and 11 bases had no gene match. This CDR3 region has 15 residues. In DNA, the CDR3 is TGTGCCAGCAGTTCCATCCTAACAGGGGGCCAGGGCTACACCTTC. It codes for CASSSILTGGQGYTF.

This chain joins TRBV30 and TRBJ2-5, with D possibly matching TRBD1 (5 bases). With 2 bases removed from V and 4 bases from J, the gap between germline ends came to 17 bases. The CDR3 runs to 15 residues. Germline CDR1 is GTSNPN and CDR2 is SVGIG (reference sequence). CDR3 sequence reads: CAWSPNDRVLETQYF. The DNA of the CDR3 is TGTGCCTGGAGTCCGAACGACAGAGTTTTAGAGACCCAGTACTTC.

This rearrangement joins TRBV7-2 to TRBJ1-3, with D possibly matching TRBD1 (6 bases). Trimming took 1 base from V and 4 from J, leaving 14 bases between them. This CDR3 contains 16 residues. Germline V gene sequence: CDR1 SGHTA, CDR2 FQGNSA. CDR3 in amino acids: CASSLVATGYGNTIYF. The CDR3 bases are TGTGCCAGCAGCTTAGTAGCGACAGGTTACGGAAACACCATATATTTT.

V and J are TRBV11-3 and TRBJ2-1, with 7 nucleotides matching TRBD1. J gave up 2 bases and V 4 bases, and 5 bases lay outside the gene matches. The CDR3 is made up of 15 amino acids. Per the germline V gene, CDR1 is SGHNT and CDR2 is YENEEA. The CDR3, as DNA: TGTGCCAGCAGCTCCTCGGGACAGCCCTACAATGAGCAGTTCTTC. It specifies CASSSSGQPYNEQFF.

This clone was detected only a few times. The rearrangement links TRBV28 to TRBJ2-1; 7 nucleotides agree with TRBD2. The CDR3 contains 17 residues. Losses at the gene ends were 4 bases for V and 3 bases for J; bases not matched to a gene: 12. The V gene's germline CDR1 is MDHEN and CDR2 SYDVKM. CDR3 DNA: TGTGCCAGCAGTTCCTCGATTCAGCGGGGACGCTACAATGAGCAGTTCTTC. Translation: CASSSSIQRGRYNEQFF.

This clone has only one observation. Written as DNA, the CDR3 is TGCAGCGTTTACTCCAACTACGAGCAGTACTTC. Its translation is CSVYSNYEQYF. The genes are TRBV29-1 and TRBJ2-7; no firm D call. The CDR3 is 11 residues long. Trimming took 5 bases from V and 3 from J, leaving 8 bases between them. Per the germline V gene, CDR1 is SQVTM and CDR2 is ANQGSEA.

The genes are TRBV27 and TRBJ1-4; 7 nucleotides agree with TRBD1. Germline assignment: CDR1 MNHEY and CDR2 SMNVEV (reference sequence). The CDR3 is 17 amino acids. V shed 5 bases, J shed 4 bases, and the junction held 13 bases outside the gene matches. The CDR3 reads CASSPRQGNVGNEKLFF. The CDR3 bases are TGTGCCAGCAGTCCTCGACAGGGAAATGTCGGTAATGAAAAACTGTTTTTT.

The genes are TRBV6-5 and TRBJ2-5; 14 bases line up with TRBD2. The germline CDR1 and CDR2 sequences are MNHEY and SVGAGI. Losses at the gene ends were 7 bases for V and 5 bases for J; bases not matched to a gene: 6. CDR3 size: 15 residues. In nucleotides, the CDR3 is TGTGCCAGCACTAGGACTAGCGGGAGGTGGGAGACCCAGTACTTC. Translated: CASTRTSGRWETQYF.

CDR3 DNA: TGTGCCAGCAGTCTCTTGGGACAGGGGCCTGGAAACACCATATATTTT. Amino acids: CASSLLGQGPGNTIYF. J is TRBJ1-3 and V is TRBV28; 10 bases are shared with TRBD1. After removal of 5 bases from V and 2 bases from J, the junction contained 6 bases not matched to a gene. CDR1 is MDHEN, CDR2 SYDVKM, per germline. The CDR3 spans 16 residues.

This clone has only a few counts. V is TRBV9 and J is TRBJ2-1; 13 nucleotides line up with TRBD2. The CDR3 consists of 14 residues. Trimming cost V 2 bases and J 8 bases; bases outside gene matches: 1. The germline CDR1 and CDR2 sequences are SGDLS and YYNGEE. The CDR3 reads CASSVGLAGDEQFF. The CDR3 coding sequence is TGTGCCAGCAGCGTCGGACTAGCGGGAGATGAGCAGTTCTTC.

This clone came up a few times. V usage is TRBV5-1 and J usage is TRBJ2-1, with 13 positions matching TRBD2. From germline, CDR1 is SGHRS and CDR2 YFSETQ. The length of the CDR3 is 16 residues. The junction had 7 bases not matched to a gene; V was cut back by 3 bases and J by 7 bases. The CDR3 bases are TGCGCCAGCAGCTCGATACTAGCGGGAGGGTCGAATGAGCAGTTCTTC. Amino acids: CASSSILAGGSNEQFF. The whole variable domain, remainder taken from reference TRBV5-1 and TRBJ2-1, is KAGVTQTPRYLIKTRGQQVTLSCSPISGHRSVSWYQQTPGQGLQFLFEYFSETQRNKGNFPGRFSGRQFSNSRSEMNVSTLELGDSALYLCASSSILAGGSNEQFFGPGTRLTVL.

This chain uses TRBV3-1 (or the pseudogene TRBV3-2) with TRBJ1-5; 8 bases match TRBD1. Germline assignment: CDR1 LGHDT and CDR2 YNNKEL (reference sequence). The CDR3 length is 15 residues. The V segment lost 1 base and the J segment 6 bases; nucleotides outside the gene matches: 5. The CDR3 sequence: CASSQGTGYGQPQHF. CDR3 DNA sequence: TGTGCCAGCAGCCAAGGGACAGGGTACGGTCAGCCCCAGCATTTT.

The chain employs TRBV27 and TRBJ2-2; 12 bases align to TRBD2. The germline V gene has CDR1 MNHEY and CDR2 SMNVEV (reference sequence). The length of the CDR3 is 16 residues. The J segment lost 8 bases and the V segment lost 5 bases, leaving 9 bases of the junction unmatched. The CDR3 here is CASSRRLAGDGGELFF. DNA of the CDR3: TGTGCCAGCAGTCGAAGACTAGCGGGAGATGGAGGGGAGCTGTTTTTT.

The chain joins TRBV24-1 to TRBJ2-1; 13 nucleotides line up with TRBD2. The junction had 8 bases not matched to a gene; V was cut back by 8 bases and J by 2 bases. Germline CDR1 is KGHDR and CDR2 is SFDVKD. The CDR3 contains 17 residues. The CDR3 loop reads CATNPGLAGRAYNEQFF. CDR3 sequence (DNA): TGTGCCACCAATCCGGGACTAGCGGGAAGAGCCTACAATGAGCAGTTCTTC.

V gene TRBV10-3 combines with J gene TRBJ1-2; D ambiguous. The CDR3 is made up of 11 amino acids. Germline CDR1 and CDR2: ENHRY and SYGVKD. V was cut by 3 bases and J by 4 bases, with 3 bases left in between. The CDR3 DNA follows: TGTGCCATCAGTGACAGCTATGGCTACACCTTC. As protein: CAISDSYGYTF.

The chain uses TRBV28 and TRBJ2-2; 7 bases match TRBD2. Germline V gene lookup returns CDR1 MDHEN and CDR2 SYDVKM. With V trimmed by 8 bases and J by 0 bases, 9 bases remained unmatched. CDR3 size: 16 residues. The CDR3 loop reads CASALGGLANTGELFF. The CDR3 DNA follows: TGTGCCAGCGCCCTGGGAGGGCTAGCGAACACCGGGGAGCTGTTTTTT.

The genes are TRBV19 and TRBJ1-2, with 7 bases matching TRBD1. The CDR3 contains 15 residues. Germline assignment: CDR1 LNHDA and CDR2 SQIVND (reference sequence). J lost 5 bases, V lost 8 bases, and 14 bases had no gene match. CDR3 sequence: CASSIDRVIGYGYTF. The CDR3 coding sequence is TGTGCCAGTTCAATCGACAGGGTGATTGGGTATGGCTACACCTTC. Combining the CDR3 with reference TRBV19 and TRBJ1-2 gives the whole variable domain DGGITQSPKYLFRKEGQNVTLSCEQNLNHDAMYWYRQDPGQGLRLIYYSQIVNDFQKGDIAEGYSVSREKKESFPLTVTSAQKNPTAFYLCASSIDRVIGYGYTFGSGTRLTVV.

The chain combines TRBV28 with TRBJ1-2, with 10 positions matching TRBD1. CDR3 size: 14 residues. V lost 6 bases to trimming and J lost 12 bases; unmatched junction nucleotides: 13. CDR1 and CDR2 (germline): MDHEN, SYDVKM. CDR3 coding DNA: TGTGCCAGCAGAACAGGGACAGGGGCCTTCTTGGACACCTTC. This gives the protein CASRTGTGAFLDTF.